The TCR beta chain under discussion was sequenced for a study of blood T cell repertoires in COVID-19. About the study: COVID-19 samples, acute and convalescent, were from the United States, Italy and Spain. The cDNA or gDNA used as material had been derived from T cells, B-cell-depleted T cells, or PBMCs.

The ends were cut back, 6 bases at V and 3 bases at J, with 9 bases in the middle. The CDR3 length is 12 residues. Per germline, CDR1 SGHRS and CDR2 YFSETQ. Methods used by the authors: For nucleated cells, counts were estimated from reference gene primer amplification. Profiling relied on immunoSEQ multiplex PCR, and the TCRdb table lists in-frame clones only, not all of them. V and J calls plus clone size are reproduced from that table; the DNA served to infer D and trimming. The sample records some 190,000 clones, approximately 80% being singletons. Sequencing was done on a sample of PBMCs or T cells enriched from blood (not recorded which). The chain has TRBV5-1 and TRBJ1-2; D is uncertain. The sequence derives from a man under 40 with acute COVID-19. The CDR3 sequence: CASNGDDYGYTF. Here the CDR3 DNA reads TGCGCCAGCAACGGTGATGACTATGGCTACACCTTC.